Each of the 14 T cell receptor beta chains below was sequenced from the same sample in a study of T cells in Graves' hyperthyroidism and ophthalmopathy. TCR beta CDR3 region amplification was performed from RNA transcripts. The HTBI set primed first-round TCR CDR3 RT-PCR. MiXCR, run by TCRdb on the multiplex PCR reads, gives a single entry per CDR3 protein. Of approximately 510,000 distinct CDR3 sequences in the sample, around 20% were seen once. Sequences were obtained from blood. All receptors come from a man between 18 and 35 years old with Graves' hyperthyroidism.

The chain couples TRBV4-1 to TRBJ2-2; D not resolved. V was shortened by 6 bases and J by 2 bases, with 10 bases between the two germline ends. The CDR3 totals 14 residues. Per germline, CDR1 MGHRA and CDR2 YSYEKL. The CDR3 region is CASRIGANTGELFF. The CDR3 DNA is TGCGCCAGCAGGATTGGAGCAAACACCGGGGAGCTGTTTTTT.

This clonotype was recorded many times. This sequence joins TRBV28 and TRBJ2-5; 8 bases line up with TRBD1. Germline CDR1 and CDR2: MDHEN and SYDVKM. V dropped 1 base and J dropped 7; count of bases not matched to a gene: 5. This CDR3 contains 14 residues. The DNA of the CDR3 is TGTGCCAGCAGTTTATCGGACAGGGACGGGACCCAGTACTTC. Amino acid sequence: CASSLSDRDGTQYF.

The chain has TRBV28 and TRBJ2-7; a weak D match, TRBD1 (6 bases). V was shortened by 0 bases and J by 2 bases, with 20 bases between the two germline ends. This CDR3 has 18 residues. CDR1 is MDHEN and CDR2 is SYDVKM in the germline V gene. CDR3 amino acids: CASSLWIWGQKGPYEQYF. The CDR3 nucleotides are TGTGCCAGCAGTTTATGGATTTGGGGGCAGAAGGGGCCCTACGAGCAGTACTTC.

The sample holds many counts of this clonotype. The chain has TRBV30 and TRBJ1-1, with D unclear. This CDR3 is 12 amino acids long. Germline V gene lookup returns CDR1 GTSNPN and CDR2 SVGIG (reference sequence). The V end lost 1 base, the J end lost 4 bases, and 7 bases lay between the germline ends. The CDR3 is CAWSGGFTEAFF. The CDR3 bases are TGTGCCTGGAGTGGAGGGTTCACTGAAGCTTTCTTT.

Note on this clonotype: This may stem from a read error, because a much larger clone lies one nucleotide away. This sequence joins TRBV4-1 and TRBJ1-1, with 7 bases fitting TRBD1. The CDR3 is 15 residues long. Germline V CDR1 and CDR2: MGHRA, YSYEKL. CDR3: CAISQAGQLNTEAFF. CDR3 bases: TGCGCCATCAGCCAGGCGGGACAGCTGAACACTGAAGCTTTCTTT.

This CDR3 is CASSPNEGTQYF. CDR3 DNA sequence: TGTGCCAGCAGCCCGAACGAGGGGACCCAGTACTTC. The gene calls are TRBV11-2 and TRBJ2-5; D might be TRBD2 (5 bases). The CDR3 covers 12 residues. The germline V gene encodes CDR1 SGHAT and CDR2 FQNNGV. Trimming stripped 5 bases from V and 7 bases from J, with 11 bases between.

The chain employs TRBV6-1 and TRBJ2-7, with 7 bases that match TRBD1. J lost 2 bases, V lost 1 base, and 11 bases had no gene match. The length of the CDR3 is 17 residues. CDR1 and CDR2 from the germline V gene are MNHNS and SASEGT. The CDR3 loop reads CASSEDDRERLTYEQYF. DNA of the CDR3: TGTGCCAGCAGTGAAGACGACAGGGAAAGACTTACCTACGAGCAGTACTTC.

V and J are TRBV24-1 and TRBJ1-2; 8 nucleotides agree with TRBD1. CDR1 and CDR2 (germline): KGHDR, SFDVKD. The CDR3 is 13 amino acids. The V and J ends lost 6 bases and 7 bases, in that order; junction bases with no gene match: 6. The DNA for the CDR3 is TGTGCCACCAGTCCGACAGGGGTCGTTGGCTACACCTTC. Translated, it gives CATSPTGVVGYTF.

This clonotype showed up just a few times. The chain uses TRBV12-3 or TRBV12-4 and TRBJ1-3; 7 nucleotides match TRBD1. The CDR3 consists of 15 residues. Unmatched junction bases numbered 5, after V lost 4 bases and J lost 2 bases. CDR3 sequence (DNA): TGTGCCAGCAGTTCGAGGGGACAGCCTGGAAACACCATATATTTT. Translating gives CASSSRGQPGNTIYF.

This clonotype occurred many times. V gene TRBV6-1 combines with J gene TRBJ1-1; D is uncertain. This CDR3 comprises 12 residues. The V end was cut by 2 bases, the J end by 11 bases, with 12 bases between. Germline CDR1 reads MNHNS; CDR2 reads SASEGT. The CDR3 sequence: CASSEFSGRAFF. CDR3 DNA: TGTGCCAGCAGTGAATTTTCTGGTCGGGCTTTCTTT.

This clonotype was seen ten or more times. DNA of the CDR3: TGTGCCACCAGCAGCCGGGACAGCTCCTACGAGCAGTACTTC. It codes for CATSSRDSSYEQYF. The chain couples TRBV15 to TRBJ2-7; 7 bases map to TRBD1. Trimming cost V 3 bases and J 0 bases; bases outside gene matches: 2. There are 14 residues in the CDR3. The germline CDR1 and CDR2 sequences are LNHNV and YYDKDF (reference sequence).

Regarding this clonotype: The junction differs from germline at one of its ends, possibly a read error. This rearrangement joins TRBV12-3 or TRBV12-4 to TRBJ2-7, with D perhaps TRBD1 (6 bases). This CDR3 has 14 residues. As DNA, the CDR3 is TGTGCCAGCAGTTTGGGAACAGGGATCTACGAGCGGTACTTC. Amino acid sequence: CASSLGTGIYERYF.

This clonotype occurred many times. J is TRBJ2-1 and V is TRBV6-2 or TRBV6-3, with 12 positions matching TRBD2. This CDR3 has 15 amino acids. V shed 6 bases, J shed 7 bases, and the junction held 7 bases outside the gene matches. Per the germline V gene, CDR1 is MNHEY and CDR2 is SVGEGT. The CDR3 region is CASRLAGGLGNEQFF. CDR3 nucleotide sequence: TGTGCCAGCAGACTAGCGGGGGGCCTTGGGAATGAGCAGTTCTTC.

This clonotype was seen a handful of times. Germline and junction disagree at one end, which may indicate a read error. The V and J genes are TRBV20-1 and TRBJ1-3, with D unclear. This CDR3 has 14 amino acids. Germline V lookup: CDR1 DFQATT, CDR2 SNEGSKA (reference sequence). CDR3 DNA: TGCAGTGCTAGGGCCGGGCCCACGGGAAACGCCATATATTTT. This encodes CSARAGPTGNAIYF.